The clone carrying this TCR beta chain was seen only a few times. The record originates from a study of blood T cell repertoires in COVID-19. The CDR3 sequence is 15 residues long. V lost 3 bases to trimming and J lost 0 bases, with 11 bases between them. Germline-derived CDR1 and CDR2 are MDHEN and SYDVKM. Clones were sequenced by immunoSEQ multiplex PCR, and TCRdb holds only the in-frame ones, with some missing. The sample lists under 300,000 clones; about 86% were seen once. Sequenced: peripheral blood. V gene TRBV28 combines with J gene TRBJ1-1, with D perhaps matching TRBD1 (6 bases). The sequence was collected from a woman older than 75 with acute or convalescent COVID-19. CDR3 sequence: CASSFLQGMNTEAFF. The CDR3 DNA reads TGTGCCAGCAGTTTTTTACAGGGTATGAACACTGAAGCTTTCTTT. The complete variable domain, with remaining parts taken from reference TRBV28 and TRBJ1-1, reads DVKVTQSSRYLVKRTGEKVFLECVQDMDHENMFWYRQDPGLGLRLIYFSYDVKMKEKGDIPEGYSVSREKKERFSLILESASTNQTSMYLCASSFLQGMNTEAFFGQGTRLTVV.